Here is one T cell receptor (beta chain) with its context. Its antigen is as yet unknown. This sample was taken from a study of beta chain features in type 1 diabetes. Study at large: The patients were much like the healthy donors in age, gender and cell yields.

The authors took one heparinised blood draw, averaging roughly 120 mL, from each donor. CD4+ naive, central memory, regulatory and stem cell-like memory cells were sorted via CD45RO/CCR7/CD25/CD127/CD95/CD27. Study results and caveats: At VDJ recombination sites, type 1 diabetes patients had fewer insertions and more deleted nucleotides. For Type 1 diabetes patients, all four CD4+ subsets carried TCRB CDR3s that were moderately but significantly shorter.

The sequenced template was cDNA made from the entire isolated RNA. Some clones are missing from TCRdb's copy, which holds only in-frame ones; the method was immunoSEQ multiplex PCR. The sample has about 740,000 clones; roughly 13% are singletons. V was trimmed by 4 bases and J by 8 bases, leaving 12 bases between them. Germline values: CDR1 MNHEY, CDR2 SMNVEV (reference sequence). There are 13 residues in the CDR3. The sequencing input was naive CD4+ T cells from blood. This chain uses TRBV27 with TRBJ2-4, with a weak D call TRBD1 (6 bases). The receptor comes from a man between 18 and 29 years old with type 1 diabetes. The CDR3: CASSSGQSYIQYF. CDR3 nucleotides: TGTGCCAGCAGTTCGGGACAAAGCTACATTCAGTACTTC.